A selection of T cell receptor beta chains follows, all from one sample in a study of cytotoxic CD8 clonotypes in ibrutinib-treated CLL. The assay was immunoSEQ multiplex PCR, and TCRdb's table has in-frame clones only and misses some. The sample has tens of thousands of clones; about two thirds are singletons. The material sequenced was PBMCs, taken at disease progression, from a patient treated with ibrutinib. The source is a human donor with chronic lymphocytic leukemia. Both conserved end residues are part of each CDR3. The order of the fields is clone size, V gene, J gene, D gene, CDR3 protein, CDR3 DNA. The D gene is left open where the match is weak. Size tells how often a clone was seen (once, few, many) or the class of an expanded clone, and some rows leave it out.

abundance: .
v_gene: TRBV19
j_gene: TRBJ2-2
d_gene: .
CDR3aa: CASSMVHTGELFF
CDR3nt: TGTGCCAGTAGTATGGTCCACACCGGGGAGCTGTTTTTT

abundance: .
v_gene: TRBV27
j_gene: TRBJ2-7
d_gene: .
CDR3aa: CASSPGVRDYEQYF
CDR3nt: TGTGCCAGCAGTCCAGGGGTCAGAGACTACGAGCAGTACTTC

abundance: .
v_gene: TRBV7-9
j_gene: TRBJ2-1
d_gene: TRBD1
CDR3aa: CASSEGQGSIDEQFF
CDR3nt: TGTGCCAGCAGCGAAGGACAGGGAAGTATCGATGAGCAGTTCTTC

abundance: .
v_gene: TRBV6-5
j_gene: TRBJ1-2
d_gene: .
CDR3aa: CASTLGGYGYTF
CDR3nt: TGTGCCAGCACTCTAGGAGGGTATGGCTACACCTTC

abundance: once
v_gene: TRBV5-5
j_gene: TRBJ1-1
d_gene: .
CDR3aa: CASSWARVTEAFF
CDR3nt: TGTGCCAGCAGCTGGGCTCGGGTCACTGAAGCTTTCTTT

abundance: few
v_gene: TRBV5-4
j_gene: TRBJ1-3
d_gene: .
CDR3aa: CASSLAQGKGSGNTIYF
CDR3nt: TGTGCCAGCAGCTTGGCGCAGGGGAAAGGGTCTGGAAACACCATATATTTT

abundance: .
v_gene: TRBV6-6
j_gene: TRBJ2-7
d_gene: .
CDR3aa: CASRGDRDSYEQYF
CDR3nt: TGTGCCAGCAGAGGGGACCGAGACTCCTACGAGCAGTACTTC

abundance: .
v_gene: TRBV6-5
j_gene: TRBJ2-1
d_gene: TRBD1
CDR3aa: CASSGDRGSYNEQFF
CDR3nt: TGTGCCAGCAGTGGGGACAGGGGCTCCTACAATGAGCAGTTCTTC

abundance: .
v_gene: TRBV7-9
j_gene: TRBJ2-1
d_gene: .
CDR3aa: CASTQVPNEQFF
CDR3nt: TGTGCCAGCACCCAGGTCCCAAATGAGCAGTTCTTC

abundance: .
v_gene: TRBV7-8
j_gene: TRBJ2-7
d_gene: TRBD1
CDR3aa: CASSYDRASYEQYF
CDR3nt: TGTGCCAGCAGCTACGACAGGGCCTCCTACGAGCAGTACTTC

abundance: few
v_gene: TRBV7-9
j_gene: TRBJ1-2
d_gene: TRBD1
CDR3aa: CASSGLGGTGPNSNYGYTF
CDR3nt: TGTGCCAGCAGCGGACTTGGGGGGACAGGGCCCAACTCCAACTATGGCTACACCTTC

abundance: .
v_gene: TRBV25-1
j_gene: TRBJ1-1
d_gene: .
CDR3aa: CASSELQGLDTEAFF
CDR3nt: TGTGCCAGCAGTGAATTGCAGGGGTTGGACACTGAAGCTTTCTTT

abundance: .
v_gene: TRBV11-2
j_gene: TRBJ2-3
d_gene: .
CDR3aa: CASSLDWIRQYF
CDR3nt: TGTGCCAGCAGCTTAGATTGGATACGACAGTATTTT

abundance: .
v_gene: TRBV19
j_gene: TRBJ1-1
d_gene: TRBD1
CDR3aa: CASTRGPNEAFF
CDR3nt: TGTGCCAGTACAAGGGGGCCCAATGAAGCTTTCTTT

abundance: .
v_gene: TRBV7-8
j_gene: TRBJ2-3
d_gene: TRBD1
CDR3aa: CASSPNRGFADTQYF
CDR3nt: TGTGCCAGCAGCCCAAACAGGGGGTTCGCAGATACGCAGTATTTT

abundance: .
v_gene: TRBV7-9
j_gene: TRBJ1-5
d_gene: TRBD1
CDR3aa: CASRGQGHQPQHF
CDR3nt: TGTGCCAGCAGGGGACAGGGACATCAGCCCCAGCATTTT

abundance: .
v_gene: TRBV2
j_gene: TRBJ1-1
d_gene: .
CDR3aa: CARYRVGRTEAFF
CDR3nt: TGTGCCAGGTACAGGGTCGGGAGAACTGAAGCTTTCTTT

abundance: .
v_gene: TRBV5-6
j_gene: TRBJ1-2
d_gene: .
CDR3aa: CASSLRTTYGYTF
CDR3nt: TGTGCCAGCAGCTTGCGGACGACCTATGGCTACACCTTC

abundance: .
v_gene: TRBV11-2
j_gene: TRBJ2-7
d_gene: .
CDR3aa: CASSSTGRSYEQYF
CDR3nt: TGTGCCAGCAGCTCAACCGGACGGTCCTACGAGCAGTACTTC

abundance: .
v_gene: TRBV7-8
j_gene: TRBJ1-2
d_gene: .
CDR3aa: CASSSGGVRVNYGYTF
CDR3nt: TGTGCCAGCAGCTCGGGGGGGGTTCGGGTCAACTATGGCTACACCTTC

abundance: .
v_gene: TRBV19
j_gene: TRBJ1-2
d_gene: .
CDR3aa: CASSATGNYGYTF
CDR3nt: TGTGCCAGTAGTGCAACAGGGAACTATGGCTACACCTTC

abundance: .
v_gene: TRBV27
j_gene: TRBJ2-3
d_gene: .
CDR3aa: CASSLRDLYWGDTQYF
CDR3nt: TGTGCCAGCAGTTTACGGGACTTGTACTGGGGAGATACGCAGTATTTT

abundance: few
v_gene: TRBV18
j_gene: TRBJ1-3
d_gene: .
CDR3aa: CASSPLTGNTIYF
CDR3nt: TGTGCCAGCTCACCTCTAACCGGAAACACCATATATTTT

abundance: .
v_gene: TRBV5-1
j_gene: TRBJ2-2
d_gene: TRBD2
CDR3aa: CASSLGTSGPLGELFF
CDR3nt: TGCGCCAGCAGCTTGGGGACTAGCGGGCCCCTCGGGGAGCTGTTTTTT

abundance: .
v_gene: TRBV6-5
j_gene: TRBJ2-7
d_gene: TRBD1
CDR3aa: CASSWDRSSYEQYF
CDR3nt: TGTGCCAGCAGTTGGGACAGGAGCTCCTACGAGCAGTACTTC

abundance: .
v_gene: TRBV5-1
j_gene: TRBJ1-1
d_gene: .
CDR3aa: CASSGGRNTEAFF
CDR3nt: TGCGCCAGCAGCGGGGGAAGGAACACTGAAGCTTTCTTT

abundance: .
v_gene: TRBV7-9
j_gene: TRBJ2-7
d_gene: .
CDR3aa: CASSLDPPHPYEQYF
CDR3nt: TGTGCCAGCAGCTTAGACCCCCCCCACCCCTACGAGCAGTACTTC

abundance: .
v_gene: TRBV19
j_gene: TRBJ2-1
d_gene: TRBD1
CDR3aa: CASSTRTGKGYNEQFF
CDR3nt: TGTGCCAGTAGTACCCGGACAGGGAAGGGGTACAATGAGCAGTTCTTC